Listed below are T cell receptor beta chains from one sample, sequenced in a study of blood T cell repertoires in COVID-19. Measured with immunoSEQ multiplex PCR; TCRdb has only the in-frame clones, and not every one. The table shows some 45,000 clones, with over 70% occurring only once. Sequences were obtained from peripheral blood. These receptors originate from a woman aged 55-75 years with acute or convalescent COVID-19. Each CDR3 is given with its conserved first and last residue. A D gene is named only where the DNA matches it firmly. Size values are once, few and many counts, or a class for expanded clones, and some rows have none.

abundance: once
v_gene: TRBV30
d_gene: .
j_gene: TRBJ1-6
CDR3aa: CAWSSGDNSPLHF
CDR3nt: TGTGCCTGGAGTTCAGGGGATAATTCACCCCTCCACTTT

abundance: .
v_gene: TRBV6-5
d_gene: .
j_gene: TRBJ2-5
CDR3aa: CASSPRGETQYF
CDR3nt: TGTGCCAGCAGTCCCCGGGGAGAGACCCAGTACTTC

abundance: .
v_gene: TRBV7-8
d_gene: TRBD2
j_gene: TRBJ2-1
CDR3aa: CASSLILADPNEQFF
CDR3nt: TGTGCCAGCAGCTTAATACTAGCGGACCCCAATGAGCAGTTCTTC

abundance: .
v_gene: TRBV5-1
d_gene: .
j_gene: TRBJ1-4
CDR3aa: CASSLGATNEKLFF
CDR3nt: TGCGCCAGCAGCTTAGGGGCAACTAATGAAAAACTGTTTTTT

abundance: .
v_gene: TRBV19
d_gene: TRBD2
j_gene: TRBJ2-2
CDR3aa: CASSIGGGTGELFF
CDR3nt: TGTGCCAGTAGTATTGGGGGAGGGACCGGGGAGCTGTTTTTT

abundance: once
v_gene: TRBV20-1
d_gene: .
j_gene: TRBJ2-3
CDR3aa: CSASGAGPGDTQYF
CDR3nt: TGCAGTGCCAGTGGGGCGGGGCCTGGGGATACGCAGTATTTT

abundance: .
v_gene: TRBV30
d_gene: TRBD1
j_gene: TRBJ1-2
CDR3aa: CAWINRGLGYTF
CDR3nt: TGTGCCTGGATTAACAGGGGGCTTGGCTACACCTTC

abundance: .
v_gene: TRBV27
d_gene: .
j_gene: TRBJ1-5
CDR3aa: CASSLGLNSNQPQHF
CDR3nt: TGTGCCAGCAGTTTAGGGCTCAATAGCAATCAGCCCCAGCATTTT

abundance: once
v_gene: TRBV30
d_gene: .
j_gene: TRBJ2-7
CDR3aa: CAWSLGGPEAYEQYF
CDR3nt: TGTGCCTGGTCCTTAGGGGGACCCGAGGCCTACGAGCAGTACTTC

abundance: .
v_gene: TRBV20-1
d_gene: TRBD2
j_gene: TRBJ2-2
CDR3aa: CSASFSSGVGELFF
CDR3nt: TGCAGTGCTAGTTTTTCGAGCGGGGTCGGGGAGCTGTTTTTT

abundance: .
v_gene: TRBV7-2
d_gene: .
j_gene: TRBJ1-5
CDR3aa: CASSSMNQPQHF
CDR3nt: TGTGCCAGCAGCTCAATGAATCAGCCCCAGCATTTT

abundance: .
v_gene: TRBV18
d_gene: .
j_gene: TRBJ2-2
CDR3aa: CASSGRGNTGELFF
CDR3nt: TGTGCCAGCTCAGGCAGGGGAAACACCGGGGAGCTGTTTTTT

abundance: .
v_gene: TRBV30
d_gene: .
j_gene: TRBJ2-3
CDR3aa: CAWSKATDTQYF
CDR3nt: TGTGCCTGGAGTAAAGCCACAGATACGCAGTATTTT

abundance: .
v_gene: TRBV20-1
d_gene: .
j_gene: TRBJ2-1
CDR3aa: CSAPNYNEQFF
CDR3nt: TGCAGTGCTCCTAACTACAATGAGCAGTTCTTC

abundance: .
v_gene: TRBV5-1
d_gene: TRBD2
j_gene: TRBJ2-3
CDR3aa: CASSFLAGALSSTDTQYF
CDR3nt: TGCGCCAGCAGCTTTCTAGCGGGGGCTCTTTCTAGCACAGATACGCAGTATTTT

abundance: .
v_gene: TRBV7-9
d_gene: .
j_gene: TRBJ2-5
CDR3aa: CASSLKQGGVETQYF
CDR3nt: TGTGCCAGCAGCTTAAAACAGGGGGGGGTCGAGACCCAGTACTTC

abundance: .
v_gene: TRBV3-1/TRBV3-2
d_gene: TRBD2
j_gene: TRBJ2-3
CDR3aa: CASSQLAGGPDTQYF
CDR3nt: TGTGCCAGCAGCCAACTAGCGGGGGGGCCAGATACGCAGTATTTT

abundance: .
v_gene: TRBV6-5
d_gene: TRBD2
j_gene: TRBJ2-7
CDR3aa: CASSLGLAEDEQYF
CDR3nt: TGTGCCAGCAGTTTGGGACTAGCAGAGGACGAGCAGTACTTC

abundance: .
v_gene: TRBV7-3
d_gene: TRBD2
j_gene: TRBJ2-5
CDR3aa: CASSVTSGGPQETQYF
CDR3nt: TGTGCCAGCAGCGTCACTAGCGGCGGGCCCCAAGAGACCCAGTACTTC

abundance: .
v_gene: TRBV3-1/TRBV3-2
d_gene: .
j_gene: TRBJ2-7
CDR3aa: CASSQGGGVEQYF
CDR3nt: TGTGCCAGCAGCCAAGGAGGCGGGGTCGAGCAGTACTTC

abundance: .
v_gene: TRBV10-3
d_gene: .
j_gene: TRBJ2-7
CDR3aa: CAISYGELSYEQYF
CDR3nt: TGTGCCATCTCGTACGGAGAACTTTCCTACGAGCAGTACTTC

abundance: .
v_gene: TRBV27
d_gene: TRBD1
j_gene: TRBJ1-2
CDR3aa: CASRYTGTDYGYTF
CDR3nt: TGTGCCAGCAGATACACCGGGACAGACTATGGCTACACCTTC

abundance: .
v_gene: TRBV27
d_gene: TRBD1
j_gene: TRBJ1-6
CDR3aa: CASSYRQGDSPLHF
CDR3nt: TGTGCCAGCAGTTACCGACAGGGCGACTCACCCCTCCACTTT

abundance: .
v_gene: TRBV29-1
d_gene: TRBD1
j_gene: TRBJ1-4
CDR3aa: CSVHRGLDEKLFF
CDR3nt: TGCAGCGTTCACAGGGGGCTTGATGAAAAACTGTTTTTT

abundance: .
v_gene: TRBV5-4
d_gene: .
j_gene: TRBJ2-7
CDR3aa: CASSFKTGGAYEQYF
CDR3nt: TGTGCCAGCAGCTTTAAGACCGGCGGGGCCTACGAGCAGTACTTC

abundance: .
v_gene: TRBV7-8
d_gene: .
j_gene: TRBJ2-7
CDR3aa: CASSYEGSSNYEQYF
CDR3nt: TGTGCCAGCAGCTACGAGGGCAGTTCCAACTACGAGCAGTACTTC

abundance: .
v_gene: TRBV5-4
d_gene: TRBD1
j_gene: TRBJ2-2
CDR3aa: CASSTGQSNTGELFF
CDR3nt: TGTGCCAGCAGCACGGGACAGTCGAACACCGGGGAGCTGTTTTTT

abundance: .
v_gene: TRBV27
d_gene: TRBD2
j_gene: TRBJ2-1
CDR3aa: CASMAGSGVGEQFF
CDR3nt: TGTGCCAGCATGGCGGGTAGCGGGGTAGGTGAGCAGTTCTTC

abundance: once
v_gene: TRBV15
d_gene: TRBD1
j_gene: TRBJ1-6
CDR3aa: CATSRDSGTAGSPLHF
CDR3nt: TGTGCCACCAGCAGAGATTCCGGGACAGCTGGGTCACCCCTCCACTTT

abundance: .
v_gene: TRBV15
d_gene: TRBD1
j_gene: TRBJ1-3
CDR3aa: CATDDREAGNTIYF
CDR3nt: TGTGCCACCGACGACAGGGAAGCCGGAAACACCATATATTTT

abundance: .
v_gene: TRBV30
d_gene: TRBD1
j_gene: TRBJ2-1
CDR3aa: CAFSPGQRHEQFF
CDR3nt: TGTGCCTTTTCTCCGGGACAGAGACATGAGCAGTTCTTC

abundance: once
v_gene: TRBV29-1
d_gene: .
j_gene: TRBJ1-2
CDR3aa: CSVGTDNYGYTF
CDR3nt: TGCAGCGTTGGGACAGATAACTATGGCTACACCTTC

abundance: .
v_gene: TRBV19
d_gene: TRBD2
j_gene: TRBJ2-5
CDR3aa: CASRDGGAETQYF
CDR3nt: TGTGCCTCGAGGGACGGGGGGGCGGAGACCCAGTACTTC

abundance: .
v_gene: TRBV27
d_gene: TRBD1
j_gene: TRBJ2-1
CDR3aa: CASSFNRGPISYNEQFF
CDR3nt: TGTGCCAGCAGTTTCAACAGGGGCCCCATCTCCTACAATGAGCAGTTCTTC

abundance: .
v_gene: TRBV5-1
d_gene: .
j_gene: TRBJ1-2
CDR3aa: CASSLAGVDGYTF
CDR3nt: TGCGCCAGCAGCTTGGCAGGGGTCGATGGCTACACCTTC

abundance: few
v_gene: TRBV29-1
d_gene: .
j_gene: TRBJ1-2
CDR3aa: CSARTGGNYGYTF
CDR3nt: TGCAGCGCCCGGACCGGGGGTAATTATGGCTACACCTTC

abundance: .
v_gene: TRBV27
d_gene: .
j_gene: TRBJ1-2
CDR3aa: CASRPYAGEIGYGYTF
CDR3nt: TGTGCCAGCAGACCCTATGCCGGGGAAATTGGCTATGGCTACACCTTC

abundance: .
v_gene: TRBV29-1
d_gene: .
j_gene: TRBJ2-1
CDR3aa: CSGGEAVYNEQFF
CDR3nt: TGCAGCGGCGGGGAGGCGGTATACAATGAGCAGTTCTTC

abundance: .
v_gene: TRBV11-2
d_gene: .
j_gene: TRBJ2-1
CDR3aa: CASSLGTGYNEQFF
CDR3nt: TGTGCCAGCAGCTTAGGGACGGGGTACAATGAGCAGTTCTTC

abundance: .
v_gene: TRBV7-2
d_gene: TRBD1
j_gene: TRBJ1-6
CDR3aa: CASSLKAGTGPTGNSPLHF
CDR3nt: TGTGCCAGCAGCTTGAAGGCCGGGACAGGGCCGACGGGCAATTCACCCCTCCACTTT

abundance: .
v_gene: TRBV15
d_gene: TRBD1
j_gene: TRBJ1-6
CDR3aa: CATSRDRTGYSPLHF
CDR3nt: TGTGCCACCAGCAGAGATCGGACAGGGTATTCACCCCTCCACTTT

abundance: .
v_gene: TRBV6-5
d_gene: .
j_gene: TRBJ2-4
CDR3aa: CASSYFFPSAKNIQYF
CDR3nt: TGTGCCAGCAGTTACTTTTTTCCTAGCGCCAAAAACATTCAGTACTTC

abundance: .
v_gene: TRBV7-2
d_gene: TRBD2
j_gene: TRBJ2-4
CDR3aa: CASSSSGAKNIQYF
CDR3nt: TGTGCCAGCAGCTCTAGCGGAGCCAAAAACATTCAGTACTTC

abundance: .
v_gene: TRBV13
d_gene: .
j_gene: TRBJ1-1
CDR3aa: CASSSTGSFMNTEAFF
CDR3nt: TGTGCCAGCAGCTCTACAGGGTCGTTCATGAACACTGAAGCTTTCTTT

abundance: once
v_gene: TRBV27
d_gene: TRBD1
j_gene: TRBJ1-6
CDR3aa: CASSRTGDGSPLHF
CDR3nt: TGTGCCAGCAGTCGGACAGGGGACGGTTCACCCCTCCACTTT

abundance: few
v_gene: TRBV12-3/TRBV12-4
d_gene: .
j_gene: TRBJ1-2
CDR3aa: CASSSQNYGYTF
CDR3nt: TGTGCCAGCAGTTCCCAGAACTATGGCTACACCTTC

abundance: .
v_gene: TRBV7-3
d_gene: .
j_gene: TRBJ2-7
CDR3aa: CASSLAGQKSYEQYF
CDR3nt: TGTGCCAGCAGCTTAGCAGGACAGAAAAGCTACGAGCAGTACTTC

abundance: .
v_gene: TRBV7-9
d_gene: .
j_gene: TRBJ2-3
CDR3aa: CASSTTASGTQYF
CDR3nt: TGTGCCAGCAGCACTACCGCTTCGGGTACGCAGTATTTT

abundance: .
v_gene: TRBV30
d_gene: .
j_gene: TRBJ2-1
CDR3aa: CASLPRGGSYNEQFF
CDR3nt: TGTGCCTCCCTCCCAAGGGGGGGGTCCTACAATGAGCAGTTCTTC

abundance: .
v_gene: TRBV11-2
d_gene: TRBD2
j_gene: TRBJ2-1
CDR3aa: CASSQLAEAYNEQFF
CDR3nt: TGTGCCAGCAGCCAACTAGCGGAGGCCTACAATGAGCAGTTCTTC

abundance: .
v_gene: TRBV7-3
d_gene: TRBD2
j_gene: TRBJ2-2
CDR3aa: CASSASGGVVRTGELFF
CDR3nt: TGTGCCAGCAGCGCTAGCGGGGGGGTCGTTCGGACCGGGGAGCTGTTTTTT

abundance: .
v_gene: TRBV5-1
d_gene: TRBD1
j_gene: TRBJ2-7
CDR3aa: CASSLEGQGLTEQYF
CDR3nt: TGCGCCAGCAGCTTGGAGGGACAGGGCTTAACCGAGCAGTACTTC

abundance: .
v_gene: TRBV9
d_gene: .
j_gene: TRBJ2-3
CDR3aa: CASSVEVYTDTQYF
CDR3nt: TGTGCCAGCAGCGTAGAAGTCTATACGGATACGCAGTATTTT

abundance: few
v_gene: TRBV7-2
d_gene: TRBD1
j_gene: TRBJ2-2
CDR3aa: CASSFDRARPGELFF
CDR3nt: TGTGCCAGCAGCTTCGACAGGGCCCGCCCCGGGGAGCTGTTTTTT

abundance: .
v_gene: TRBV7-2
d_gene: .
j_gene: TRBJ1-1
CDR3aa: CASSLQSSGDTEAFF
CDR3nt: TGTGCCAGCAGCCTACAATCCTCAGGGGATACTGAAGCTTTCTTT

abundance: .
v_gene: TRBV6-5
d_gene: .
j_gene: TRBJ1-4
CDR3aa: CASSPRGINEKLFF
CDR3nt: TGTGCCAGCAGTCCTAGGGGGATTAATGAAAAACTGTTTTTT

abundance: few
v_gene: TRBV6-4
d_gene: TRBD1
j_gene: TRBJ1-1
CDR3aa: CASSDSGDRDEAFF
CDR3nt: TGTGCCAGCAGTGACTCCGGTGACAGGGACGAAGCTTTCTTT

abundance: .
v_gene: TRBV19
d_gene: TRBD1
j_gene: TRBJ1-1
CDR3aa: CASAKDRVTMNTEAFF
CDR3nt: TGTGCCAGCGCCAAGGACAGGGTGACCATGAACACTGAAGCTTTCTTT

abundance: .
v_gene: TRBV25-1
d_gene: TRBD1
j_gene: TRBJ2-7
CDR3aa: CASSATGVEQYF
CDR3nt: TGTGCCAGCAGTGCAACAGGGGTCGAGCAGTACTTC

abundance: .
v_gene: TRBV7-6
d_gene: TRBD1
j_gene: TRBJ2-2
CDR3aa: CASSSRDRGPGTGELFF
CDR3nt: TGTGCCAGCAGCTCCCGGGACAGGGGTCCTGGGACCGGGGAGCTGTTTTTT